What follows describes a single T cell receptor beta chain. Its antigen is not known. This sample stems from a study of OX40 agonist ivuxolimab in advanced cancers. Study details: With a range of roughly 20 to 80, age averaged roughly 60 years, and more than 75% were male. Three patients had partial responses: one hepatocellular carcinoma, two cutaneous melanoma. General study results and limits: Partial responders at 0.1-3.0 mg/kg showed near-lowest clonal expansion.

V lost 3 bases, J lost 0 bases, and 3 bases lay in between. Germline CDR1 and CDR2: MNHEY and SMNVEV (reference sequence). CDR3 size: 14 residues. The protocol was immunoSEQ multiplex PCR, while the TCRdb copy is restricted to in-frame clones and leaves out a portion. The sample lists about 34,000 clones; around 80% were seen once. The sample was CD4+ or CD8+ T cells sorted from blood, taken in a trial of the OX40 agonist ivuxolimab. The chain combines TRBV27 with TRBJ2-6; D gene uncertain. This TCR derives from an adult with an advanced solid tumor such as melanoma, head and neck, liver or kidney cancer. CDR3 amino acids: CASSFFSGANVLTF. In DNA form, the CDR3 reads TGTGCCAGCAGTTTTTTCTCTGGGGCCAACGTCCTGACTTTC.